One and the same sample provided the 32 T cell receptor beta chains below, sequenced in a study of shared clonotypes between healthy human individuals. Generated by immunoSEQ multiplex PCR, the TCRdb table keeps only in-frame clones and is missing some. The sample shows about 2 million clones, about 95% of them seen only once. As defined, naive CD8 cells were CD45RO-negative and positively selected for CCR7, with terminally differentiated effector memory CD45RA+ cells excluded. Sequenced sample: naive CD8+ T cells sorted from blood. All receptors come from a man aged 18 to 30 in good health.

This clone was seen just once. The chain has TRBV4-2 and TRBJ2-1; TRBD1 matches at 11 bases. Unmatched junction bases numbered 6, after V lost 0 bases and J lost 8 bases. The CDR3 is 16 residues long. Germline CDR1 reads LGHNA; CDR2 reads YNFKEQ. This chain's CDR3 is CASSQELWTGGDEQFF. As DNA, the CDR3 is TGTGCCAGCAGCCAAGAATTGTGGACAGGGGGCGATGAGCAGTTCTTC.

DNA for the CDR3: TGTGCCAGTAGCCGGGGCATCTATGGCTACACCTTC. Translating it yields CASSRGIYGYTF. The chain links TRBV19 to TRBJ1-2; a weak D match, TRBD1 (5 bases). The CDR3 totals 12 residues. Per germline, CDR1 LNHDA and CDR2 SQIVND (reference sequence). Trimming stripped 6 bases from V and 4 bases from J, with 9 bases between.

CDR3 DNA: TGCGCCAGCAGCCAAGAGCGGACAGGGGGCTTCTATGGCTACACCTTC. Its protein is CASSQERTGGFYGYTF. The chain couples TRBV4-3 to TRBJ1-2; TRBD1 matches at 11 bases. Per germline, CDR1 LGHNA and CDR2 YSLEER. Losses at the gene ends were 0 bases for V and 4 bases for J; bases not matched to a gene: 4. The CDR3 sequence is 16 residues long.

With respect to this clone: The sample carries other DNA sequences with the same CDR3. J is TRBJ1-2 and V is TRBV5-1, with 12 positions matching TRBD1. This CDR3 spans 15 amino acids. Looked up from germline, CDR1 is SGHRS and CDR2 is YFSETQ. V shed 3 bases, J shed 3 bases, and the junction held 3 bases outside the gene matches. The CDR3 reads CASSSGTGGDYGYTF. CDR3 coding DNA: TGCGCCAGCAGCTCAGGGACAGGGGGCGACTATGGCTACACCTTC.

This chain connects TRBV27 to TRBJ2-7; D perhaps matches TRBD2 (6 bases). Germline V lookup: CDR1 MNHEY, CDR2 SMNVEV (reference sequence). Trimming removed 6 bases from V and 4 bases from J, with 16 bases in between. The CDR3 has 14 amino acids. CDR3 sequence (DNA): TGTGCCAGCAGGCTGGGGAGACGGGGGTACGAGCAGTACTTC. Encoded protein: CASRLGRRGYEQYF.

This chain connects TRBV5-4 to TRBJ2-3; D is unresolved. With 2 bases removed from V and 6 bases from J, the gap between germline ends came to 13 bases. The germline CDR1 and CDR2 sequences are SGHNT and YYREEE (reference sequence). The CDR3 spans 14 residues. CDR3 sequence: CASSLDDSTDTQYF. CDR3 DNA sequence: TGTGCCAGCAGCTTAGATGATAGTACCGATACGCAGTATTTT.

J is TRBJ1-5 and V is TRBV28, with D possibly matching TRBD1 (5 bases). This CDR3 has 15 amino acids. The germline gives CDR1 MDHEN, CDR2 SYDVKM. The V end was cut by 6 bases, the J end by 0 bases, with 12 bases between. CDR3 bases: TGTGCCAGCAGCCATAGACAGAGTAGCAATCAGCCCCAGCATTTT. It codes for CASSHRQSSNQPQHF.

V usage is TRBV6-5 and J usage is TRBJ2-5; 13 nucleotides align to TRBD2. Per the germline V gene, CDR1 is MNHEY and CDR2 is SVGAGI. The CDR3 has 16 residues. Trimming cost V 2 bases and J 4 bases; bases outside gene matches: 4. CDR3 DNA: TGTGCCAGCAGTTACGGACTAGCGGGAGACGGAGAGACCCAGTACTTC. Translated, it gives CASSYGLAGDGETQYF.

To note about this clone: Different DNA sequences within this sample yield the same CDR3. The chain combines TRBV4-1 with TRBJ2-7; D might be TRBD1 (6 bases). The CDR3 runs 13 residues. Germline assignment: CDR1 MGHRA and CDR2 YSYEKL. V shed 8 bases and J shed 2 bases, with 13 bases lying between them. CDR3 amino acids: CASSIRDTYEQYF. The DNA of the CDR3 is TGCGCCAGCTCCATAAGGGACACCTACGAGCAGTACTTC.

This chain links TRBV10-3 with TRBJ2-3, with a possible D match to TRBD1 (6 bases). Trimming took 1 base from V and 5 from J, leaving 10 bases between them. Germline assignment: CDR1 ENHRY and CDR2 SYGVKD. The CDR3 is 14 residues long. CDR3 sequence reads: CAISEYRAEDTQYF. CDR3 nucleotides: TGTGCCATCAGTGAGTACAGGGCGGAAGATACGCAGTATTTT.

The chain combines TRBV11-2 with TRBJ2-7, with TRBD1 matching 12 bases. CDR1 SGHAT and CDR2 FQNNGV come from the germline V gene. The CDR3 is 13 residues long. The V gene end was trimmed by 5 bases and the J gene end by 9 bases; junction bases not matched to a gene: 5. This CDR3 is CASSGTGGARQYF. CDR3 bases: TGTGCCAGCAGCGGGACAGGGGGCGCGAGGCAGTACTTC.

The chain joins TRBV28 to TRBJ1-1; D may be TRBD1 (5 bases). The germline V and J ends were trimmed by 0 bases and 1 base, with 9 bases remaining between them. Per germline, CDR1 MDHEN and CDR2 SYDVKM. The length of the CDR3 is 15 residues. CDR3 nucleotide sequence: TGTGCCAGCAGTTTATGGGAGGGACCGAACACTGAAGCTTTCTTT. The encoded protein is CASSLWEGPNTEAFF.

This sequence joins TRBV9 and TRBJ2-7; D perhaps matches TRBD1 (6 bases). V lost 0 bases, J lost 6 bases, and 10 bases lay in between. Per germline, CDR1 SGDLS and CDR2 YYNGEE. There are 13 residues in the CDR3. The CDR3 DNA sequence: TGTGCCAGCAGCGTAGCTGGGGGCTCCGAGCAGTACTTC. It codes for CASSVAGGSEQYF.

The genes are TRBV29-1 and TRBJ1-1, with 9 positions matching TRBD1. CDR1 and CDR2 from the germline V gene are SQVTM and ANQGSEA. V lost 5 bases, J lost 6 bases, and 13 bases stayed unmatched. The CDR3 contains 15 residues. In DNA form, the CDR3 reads TGCAGCGTTTTAAACAACCGGGACAGGGCTGCTGAAGCTTTCTTT. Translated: CSVLNNRDRAAEAFF.

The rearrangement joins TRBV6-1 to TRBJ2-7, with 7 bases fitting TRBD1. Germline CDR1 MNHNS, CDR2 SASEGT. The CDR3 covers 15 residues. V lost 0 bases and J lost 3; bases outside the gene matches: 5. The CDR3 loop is CASSEAGTVGYEQYF. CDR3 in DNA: TGTGCCAGCAGTGAAGCGGGGACAGTGGGCTACGAGCAGTACTTC.

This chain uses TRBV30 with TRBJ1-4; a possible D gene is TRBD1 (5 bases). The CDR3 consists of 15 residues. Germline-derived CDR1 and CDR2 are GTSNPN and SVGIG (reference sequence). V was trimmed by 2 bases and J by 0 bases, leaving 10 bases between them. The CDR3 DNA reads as TGTGCCTGGAGTCGGGGCCCAACAACTAATGAAAAACTGTTTTTT. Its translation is CAWSRGPTTNEKLFF.

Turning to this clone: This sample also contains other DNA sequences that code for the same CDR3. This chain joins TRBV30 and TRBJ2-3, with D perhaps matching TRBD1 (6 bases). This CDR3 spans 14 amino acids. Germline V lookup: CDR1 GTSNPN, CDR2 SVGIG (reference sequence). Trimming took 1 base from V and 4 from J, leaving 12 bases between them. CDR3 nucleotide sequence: TGTGCCTGGAGTGAAGGCAGGGGAGCAGATACGCAGTATTTT. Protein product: CAWSEGRGADTQYF.

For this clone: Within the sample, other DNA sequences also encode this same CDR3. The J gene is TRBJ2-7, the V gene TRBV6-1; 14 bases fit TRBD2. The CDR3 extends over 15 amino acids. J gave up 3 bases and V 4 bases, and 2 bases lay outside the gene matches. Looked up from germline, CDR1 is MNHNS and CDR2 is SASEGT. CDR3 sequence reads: CASSAGTSGGYEQYF. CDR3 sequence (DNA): TGTGCCAGCAGTGCGGGGACTAGCGGGGGCTACGAGCAGTACTTC.

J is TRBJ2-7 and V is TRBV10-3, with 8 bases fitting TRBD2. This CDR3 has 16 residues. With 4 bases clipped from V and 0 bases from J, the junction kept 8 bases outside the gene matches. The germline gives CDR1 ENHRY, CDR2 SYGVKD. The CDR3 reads CAISANSGDFSYEQYF. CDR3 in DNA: TGTGCCATCAGTGCTAATAGCGGGGATTTCTCCTACGAGCAGTACTTC.

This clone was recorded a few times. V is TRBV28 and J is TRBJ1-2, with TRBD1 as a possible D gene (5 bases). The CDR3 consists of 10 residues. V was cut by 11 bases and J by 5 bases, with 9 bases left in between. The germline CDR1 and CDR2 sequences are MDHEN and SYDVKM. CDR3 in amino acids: CAAGQYGYTF. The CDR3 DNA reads TGTGCCGCGGGGCAATATGGCTACACCTTC.

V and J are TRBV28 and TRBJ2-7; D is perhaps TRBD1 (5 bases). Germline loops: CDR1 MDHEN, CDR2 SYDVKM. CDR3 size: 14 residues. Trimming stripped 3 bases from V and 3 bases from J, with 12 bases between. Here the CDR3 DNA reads TGTGCCAGCAGTTTGAAGGGCAGGGACTACGAGCAGTACTTC. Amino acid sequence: CASSLKGRDYEQYF.

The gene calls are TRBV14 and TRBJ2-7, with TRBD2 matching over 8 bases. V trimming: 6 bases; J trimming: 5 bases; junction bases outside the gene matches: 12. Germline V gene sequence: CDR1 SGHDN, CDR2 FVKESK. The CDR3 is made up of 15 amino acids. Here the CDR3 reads CASRPGTSHPNEQYF. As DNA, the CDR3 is TGTGCCAGCAGGCCCGGGACTAGTCATCCCAACGAGCAGTACTTC.

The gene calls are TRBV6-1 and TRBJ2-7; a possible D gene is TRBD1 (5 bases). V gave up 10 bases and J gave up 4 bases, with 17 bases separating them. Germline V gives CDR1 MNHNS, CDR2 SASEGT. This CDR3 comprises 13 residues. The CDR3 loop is CAIGLTEEYEQYF. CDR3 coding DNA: TGTGCCATCGGGCTGACAGAAGAATACGAGCAGTACTTC.

CDR3 region: CASIAIGGQLNEQYF. The DNA for the CDR3 is TGTGCCAGCATCGCTATAGGTGGCCAGCTGAACGAGCAGTACTTC. The chain has TRBV27 and TRBJ2-7; D gene ambiguous. V shed 7 bases and J shed 5 bases, with 21 bases lying between them. CDR1 is MNHEY, CDR2 SMNVEV, per germline (reference sequence). CDR3 length: 15 residues.

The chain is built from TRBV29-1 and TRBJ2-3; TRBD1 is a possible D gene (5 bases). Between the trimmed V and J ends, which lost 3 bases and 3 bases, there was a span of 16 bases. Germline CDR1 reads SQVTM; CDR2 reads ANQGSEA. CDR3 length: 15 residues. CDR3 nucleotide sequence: TGCAGCGTTGATAAGGGGTATGGCAGTACAGATACGCAGTATTTT. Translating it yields CSVDKGYGSTDTQYF.

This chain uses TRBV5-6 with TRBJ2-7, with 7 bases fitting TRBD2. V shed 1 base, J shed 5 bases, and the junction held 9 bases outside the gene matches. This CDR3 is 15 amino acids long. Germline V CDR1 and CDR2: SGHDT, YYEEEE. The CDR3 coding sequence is TGTGCCAGCAGCTTGAGCAGCGGGATCTGGGACGAGCAGTACTTC. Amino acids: CASSLSSGIWDEQYF.

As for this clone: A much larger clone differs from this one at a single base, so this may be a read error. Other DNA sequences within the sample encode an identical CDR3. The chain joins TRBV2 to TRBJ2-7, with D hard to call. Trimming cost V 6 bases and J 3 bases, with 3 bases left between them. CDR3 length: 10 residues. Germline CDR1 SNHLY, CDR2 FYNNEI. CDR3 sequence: CASRDYEQYF. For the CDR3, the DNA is TGTGCCAGCAGAGACTACGAGCAGTACTTC. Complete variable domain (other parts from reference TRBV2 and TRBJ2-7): EPEVTQTPSHQVTQMGQEVILRCVPISNHLYFYWYRQILGQKVEFLVSFYNNEISEKSEIFDDQFSVERPDGSNFTLKIRSTKLEDSAMYFCASRDYEQYFGPGTRLTVT.

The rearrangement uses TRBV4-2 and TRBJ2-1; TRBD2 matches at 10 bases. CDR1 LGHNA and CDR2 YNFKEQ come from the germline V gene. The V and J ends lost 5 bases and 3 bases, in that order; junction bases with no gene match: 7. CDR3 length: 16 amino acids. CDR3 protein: CASSSSSGGHYNEQFF. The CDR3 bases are TGTGCCAGCAGCTCGAGTAGCGGGGGGCACTACAATGAGCAGTTCTTC.

In DNA, the CDR3 is TGTGCCAGCAGCCTCCGGCTTGACGAGCAGTTCTTC. Its protein product is CASSLRLDEQFF. V gene TRBV14 combines with J gene TRBJ2-1; D gene unclear. Trimming stripped 4 bases from V and 10 bases from J, with 11 bases between. CDR3 length: 12 residues. CDR1 SGHDN and CDR2 FVKESK come from the germline V gene. The full variable domain, rest sourced from reference TRBV14 and TRBJ2-1, is EAGVTQFPSHSVIEKGQTVTLRCDPISGHDNLYWYRRVMGKEIKFLLHFVKESKQDESGMPNNRFLAERTGGTYSTLKVQPAELEDSGVYFCASSLRLDEQFFGPGTRLTVL.

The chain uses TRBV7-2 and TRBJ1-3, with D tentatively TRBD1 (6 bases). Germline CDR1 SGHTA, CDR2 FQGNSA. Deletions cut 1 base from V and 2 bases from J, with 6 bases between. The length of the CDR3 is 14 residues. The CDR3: CASSLGTAGNTIYF. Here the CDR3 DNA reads TGTGCCAGCAGCTTAGGGACAGCTGGAAACACCATATATTTT.

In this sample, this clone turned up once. CDR3 in amino acids: CASSYGRQGNYGYTF. For the CDR3, the DNA is TGTGCCAGCAGTTACGGGCGACAGGGTAACTATGGCTACACCTTC. This rearrangement joins TRBV6-6 to TRBJ1-2; 7 nucleotides line up with TRBD1. V trimming: 2 bases; J trimming: 1 base; junction bases outside the gene matches: 4. This CDR3 contains 15 residues. Germline values: CDR1 MNHNY, CDR2 SVGAGI (reference sequence).

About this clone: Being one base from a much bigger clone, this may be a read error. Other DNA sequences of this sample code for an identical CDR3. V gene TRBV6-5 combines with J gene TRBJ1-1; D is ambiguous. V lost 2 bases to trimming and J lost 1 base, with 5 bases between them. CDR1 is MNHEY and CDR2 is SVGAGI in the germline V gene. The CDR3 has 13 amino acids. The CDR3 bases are TGTGCCAGCAGTTACGGTGGGAACACTGAAGCTTTCTTT. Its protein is CASSYGGNTEAFF.